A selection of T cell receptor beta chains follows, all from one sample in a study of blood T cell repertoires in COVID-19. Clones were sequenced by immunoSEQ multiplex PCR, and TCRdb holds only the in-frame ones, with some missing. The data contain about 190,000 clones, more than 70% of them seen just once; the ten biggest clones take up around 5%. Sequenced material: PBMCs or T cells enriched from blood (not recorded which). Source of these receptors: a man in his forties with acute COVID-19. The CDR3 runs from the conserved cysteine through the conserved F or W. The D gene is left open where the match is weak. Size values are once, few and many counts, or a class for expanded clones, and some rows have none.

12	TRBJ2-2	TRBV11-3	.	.	CASSLEYGELFF	TGTGCCAGCAGCTTAGAGTACGGGGAGCTGTTTTTT
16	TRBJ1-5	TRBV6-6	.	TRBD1	CASSKQGSPSNQPQHF	TGTGCCAGCAGTAAACAGGGGTCCCCTAGCAATCAGCCCCAGCATTTT
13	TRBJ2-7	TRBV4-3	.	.	CASSPKDRYEQYF	TGCGCCAGCAGCCCAAAAGACAGATACGAGCAGTACTTC
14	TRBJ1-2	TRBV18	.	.	CASSPGQGPWGYTF	TGTGCCAGCTCACCGGGGCAGGGGCCCTGGGGCTACACCTTC
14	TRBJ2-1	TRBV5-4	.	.	CASSSPDSNNEQFF	TGTGCCAGCAGCTCCCCTGACTCCAACAATGAGCAGTTCTTC
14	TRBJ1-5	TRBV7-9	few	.	CASRPTGNNQPQHF	TGTGCCAGCAGACCTACGGGAAACAATCAGCCCCAGCATTTT
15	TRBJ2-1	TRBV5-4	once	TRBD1	CASSSDRGPHNEQFF	TGTGCCAGCAGCTCGGACAGGGGGCCCCATAATGAGCAGTTCTTC
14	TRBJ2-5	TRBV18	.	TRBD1	CASSPPGGAETQYF	TGTGCCAGCTCACCTCCAGGGGGCGCAGAGACCCAGTACTTC
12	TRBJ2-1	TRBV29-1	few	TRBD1	CSGFQGANEQFF	TGCAGCGGGTTCCAGGGGGCTAATGAGCAGTTCTTC
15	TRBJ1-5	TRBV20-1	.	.	CSASAGGGGNQPQHF	TGCAGTGCTAGTGCGGGAGGGGGAGGCAATCAGCCCCAGCATTTT
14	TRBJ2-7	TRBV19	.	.	CASSIGPLGGEQYF	TGTGCCAGTAGTATAGGTCCCCTTGGAGGCGAGCAGTACTTC
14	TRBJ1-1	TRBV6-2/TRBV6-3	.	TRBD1	CASSRPTGGKEAFF	TGTGCCAGCAGCCGCCCGACAGGGGGCAAAGAAGCTTTCTTT
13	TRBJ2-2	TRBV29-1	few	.	CSVDTGNTGELFF	TGCAGCGTTGATACGGGGAACACCGGGGAGCTGTTTTTT
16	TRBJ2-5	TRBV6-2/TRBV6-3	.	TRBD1	CASSGGTGMVQETQYF	TGTGCCAGCAGTGGGGGGACAGGGATGGTACAAGAGACCCAGTACTTC
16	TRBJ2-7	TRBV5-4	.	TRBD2	CASSFSTLTSGGTRYF	TGTGCCAGCAGCTTCTCCACGTTAACTAGCGGCGGAACTCGGTACTTC
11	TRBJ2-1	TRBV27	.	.	CASSYNNEQFF	TGTGCCAGCAGTTATAACAATGAGCAGTTCTTC
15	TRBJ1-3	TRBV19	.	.	CASRRLGYSGNTIYF	TGTGCCAGTCGCCGACTAGGGTATTCTGGAAACACCATATATTTT
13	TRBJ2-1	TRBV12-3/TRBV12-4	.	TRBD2	CASSGLAADEQFF	TGTGCCAGCAGCGGACTAGCGGCCGATGAGCAGTTCTTC
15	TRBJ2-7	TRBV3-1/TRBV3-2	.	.	CASSRRMGTSYEQYF	TGTGCCAGCAGCCGCAGGATGGGGACATCCTACGAGCAGTACTTC
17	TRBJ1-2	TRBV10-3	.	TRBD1	CAISETRRQGANYGYTF	TGTGCCATCAGTGAGACTAGAAGACAGGGGGCGAACTATGGCTACACCTTC
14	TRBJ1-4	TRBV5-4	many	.	CASSLVRQPEKLFF	TGTGCCAGCAGCTTGGTGAGACAGCCGGAAAAACTGTTTTTT
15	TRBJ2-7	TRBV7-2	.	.	CASSLTPGGSYEQYF	TGTGCCAGCAGCTTAACGCCGGGTGGGTCCTACGAGCAGTACTTC
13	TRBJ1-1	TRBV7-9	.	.	CASSPTMNTEAFF	TGTGCCAGCAGCCCAACAATGAACACTGAAGCTTTCTTT
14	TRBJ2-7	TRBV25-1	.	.	CASSVTRISYEQYF	TGTGCCAGCAGTGTTACTAGGATCTCCTACGAGCAGTACTTC
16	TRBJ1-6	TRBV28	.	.	CASSYEGEGVNSPLHF	TGTGCCAGCAGCTATGAGGGAGAGGGGGTGAATTCACCCCTCCACTTT
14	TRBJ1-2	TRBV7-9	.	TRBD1	CASYWTGEYYGYTF	TGTGCCAGCTACTGGACAGGGGAATACTATGGCTACACCTTC
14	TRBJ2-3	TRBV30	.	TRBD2	CAWTVELAADTQYF	TGTGCCTGGACCGTGGAACTAGCGGCAGATACGCAGTATTTT
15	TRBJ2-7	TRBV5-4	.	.	CASSRGGTGTYEQYF	TGTGCCAGCAGCCGCGGCGGGACCGGAACCTACGAGCAGTACTTC
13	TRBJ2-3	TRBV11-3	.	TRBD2	CASSVGGADTQYF	TGTGCCAGCAGCGTGGGGGGGGCAGATACGCAGTATTTT
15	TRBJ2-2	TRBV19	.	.	CASSAPSFAAGELFF	TGTGCCAGTAGTGCCCCTAGCTTTGCGGCCGGGGAGCTGTTTTTT
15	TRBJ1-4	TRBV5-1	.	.	CASSSEGRRNEKLFF	TGCGCCAGCAGCTCGGAGGGGCGGCGTAATGAAAAACTGTTTTTT
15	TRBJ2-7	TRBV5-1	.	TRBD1	CASSSNPGTVGEQYF	TGCGCCAGCAGCTCAAACCCCGGGACAGTTGGCGAGCAGTACTTC
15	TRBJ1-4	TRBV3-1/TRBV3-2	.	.	CASSRRGPVREKLFF	TGTGCCAGCAGCCGACGCGGGCCCGTGAGGGAAAAACTGTTTTTT
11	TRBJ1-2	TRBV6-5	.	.	CASSQGRKATF	TGTGCCAGCAGTCAGGGCCGAAAAGCCACCTTC
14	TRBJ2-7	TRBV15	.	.	CATSRDQGTYEQYF	TGTGCCACCAGCAGAGATCAGGGAACCTACGAGCAGTACTTC
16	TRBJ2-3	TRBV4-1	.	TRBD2	CASSPRLAASTDTQYF	TGCGCCAGCAGCCCAAGACTAGCGGCTAGCACAGATACGCAGTATTTT
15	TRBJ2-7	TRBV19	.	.	CASSNSRRATYEQYF	TGTGCCAGTAGTAATAGTCGGCGGGCCACCTACGAGCAGTACTTC
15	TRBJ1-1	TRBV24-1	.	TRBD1	CATASNQGGSTEAFF	TGTGCCACCGCCTCCAACCAGGGGGGAAGCACTGAAGCTTTCTTT
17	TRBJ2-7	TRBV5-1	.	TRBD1	CASRPLPFGQGDYEQYF	TGCGCCAGCAGACCCCTGCCTTTTGGACAGGGTGACTACGAGCAGTACTTC
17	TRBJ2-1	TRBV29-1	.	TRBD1	CSVEGQFSPLPGNEQFF	TGCAGCGTTGAGGGACAGTTCTCACCCTTGCCTGGCAATGAGCAGTTCTTC
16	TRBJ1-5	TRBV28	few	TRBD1	CASSLWGTGSGQPQHF	TGTGCCAGCAGTTTATGGGGGACAGGGTCAGGCCAGCCCCAGCATTTT
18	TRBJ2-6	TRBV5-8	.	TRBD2	CASSGPTSGISGANVLTF	TGTGCCAGCAGCGGGCCGACTAGCGGGATCTCTGGGGCCAACGTCCTGACTTTC
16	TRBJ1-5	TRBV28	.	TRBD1	CASTSTGTAANQPQHF	TGTGCCAGCACCTCGACAGGGACGGCTGCAAATCAGCCCCAGCATTTT
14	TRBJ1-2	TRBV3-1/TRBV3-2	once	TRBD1	CASSQLQGADGYTF	TGTGCCAGCAGCCAATTACAGGGGGCGGATGGCTACACCTTC
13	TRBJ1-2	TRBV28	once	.	CASSPDAAASYTF	TGTGCCAGCAGTCCCGACGCGGCAGCTAGCTACACCTTC
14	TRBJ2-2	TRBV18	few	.	CASSLDSGTGELFF	TGTGCCAGCTCCCTCGACTCAGGGACCGGGGAGCTGTTTTTT
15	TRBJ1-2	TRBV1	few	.	CTSSQLGGEGFGYTF	TGCACCAGCAGCCAATTGGGAGGAGAGGGCTTTGGCTACACCTTC